This entry features one TCR beta chain sequence. Its antigen is unknown. This sample is part of a study of human T cells and chemical hapten exposure. Background on the study: Alopecia areata, totalis or universalis was found in mostly female patients. Study outcomes and limitations: Among expanded TCRs, significantly more large CDR3 similarity clusters formed than among controls.

Each CDR3 protein is one row after TCRdb ran MiXCR on the RACE reads. The table includes about 380,000 distinct CDR3 sequences, roughly 5% detected once. CDR1 and CDR2 (germline): KGHSH, LQKENI. With 2 bases removed from V and 0 bases from J, the gap between germline ends came to 7 bases. The CDR3 consists of 14 residues. Time point: pre-sensitization, week 0. Treatment noted: therapeutic diphenylcyclopropenone sensitization with weekly scalp DPC. The sample consisted of whole blood, taken in connection with sensitization to the hapten diphenylcyclopropenone (DPC). This chain uses TRBV18 with TRBJ1-1, with D perhaps matching TRBD1 (6 bases). The sequence came from a woman between 45 and 60 years old with alopecia areata. Some clones in this sample may be carry-over from other donors' samples. CDR3 amino acids: CASSPDRLNTEAFF. CDR3 sequence (DNA): TGTGCCAGCTCACCAGACAGGTTGAACACTGAAGCTTTCTTT.